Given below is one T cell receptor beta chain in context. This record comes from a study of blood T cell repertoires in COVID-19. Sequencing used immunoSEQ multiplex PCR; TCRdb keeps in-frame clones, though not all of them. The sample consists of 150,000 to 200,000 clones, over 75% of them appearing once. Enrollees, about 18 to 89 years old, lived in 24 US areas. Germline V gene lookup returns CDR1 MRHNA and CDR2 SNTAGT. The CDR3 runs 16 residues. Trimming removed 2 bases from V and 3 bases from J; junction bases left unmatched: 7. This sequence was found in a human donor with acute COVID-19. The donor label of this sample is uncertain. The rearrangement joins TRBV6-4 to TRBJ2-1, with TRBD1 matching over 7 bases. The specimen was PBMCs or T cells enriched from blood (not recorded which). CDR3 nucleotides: TGTGCCAGCAGTGACAGGGGACAGTCCTTCTACAATGAGCAGTTCTTC. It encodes CASSDRGQSFYNEQFF.